The clone carrying this T cell receptor beta chain was seen only a few times. TCRdb processed the RT-PCR reads anew with MiXCR; each CDR3 protein has one entry. The top ten hold roughly 6% of the sample, which has 900,000 to 1,000,000 distinct CDR3 sequences, roughly 18% seen once. The sample comes from a study of patients and donors after allogeneic stem cell transplantation. The V end lost 1 base, the J end lost 2 bases, and 8 bases lay between the germline ends. The CDR3 runs to 14 residues. Germline CDR1 is MGHDK and CDR2 is SYGVNS. The chain uses TRBV25-1 and TRBJ1-1, with D hard to call. This receptor was taken from a human donor who was either an allogeneic HSCT recipient or a stem cell or donor lymphocyte infusion donor (not recorded which). It is not recorded whose cells these are; they may come from a transplant donor. The sequencing sample was made of blood, either unsorted or a sorted T cell fraction (not recorded which). The CDR3 is CASSELDSNTEAFF. For the CDR3, the DNA is TGTGCCAGCAGTGAATTGGACTCCAACACTGAAGCTTTCTTT.